This record looks at one T cell receptor (beta chain) sequence and its context. Its antigen is unknown. The junction had 3 bases not matched to a gene; V was cut back by 1 base and J by 3 bases. CDR1 is LNHDA, CDR2 SQIVND, per germline (reference sequence). The CDR3 covers 14 residues. This sample stems from a study of cytomegalovirus exposure and HLA in healthy donors. Across the whole study: According to later analysis, the same platform produced the approximately 130 validation and several hundred first-cohort repertoires.

Broader study findings: Diagnosis of cytomegalovirus status made by the classifier reportedly showed high specificity and sensitivity. Most sequenced TCRs were rare (though some public TCRs occurred in many donors). The tendency of first-cohort TCR clusters to co-occur in the approximately 110 validation repertoires was identified by a subsequent analysis.

Measured with immunoSEQ multiplex PCR; TCRdb has only the in-frame clones, and not every one. The profile shows approximately 150,000 clones, around four fifths of them singletons. The clonotype was recovered from a man in his thirties or forties in good health and CMV-seropositive. Material: PBMCs. The genes are TRBV19 and TRBJ2-7, with 7 bases that match TRBD1. In DNA, the CDR3 is TGTGCCAGTAGTATAGGGAGACAGGGCTACGAGCAGTACTTC. Protein sequence: CASSIGRQGYEQYF.